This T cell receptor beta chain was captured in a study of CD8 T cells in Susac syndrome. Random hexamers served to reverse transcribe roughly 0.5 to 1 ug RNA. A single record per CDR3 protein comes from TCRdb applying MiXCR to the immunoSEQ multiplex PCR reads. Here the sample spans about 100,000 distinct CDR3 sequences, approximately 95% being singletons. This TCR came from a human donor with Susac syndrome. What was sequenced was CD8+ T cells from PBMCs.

Written as DNA, the CDR3 is TGCAGCGCAGGGACAGGGGAGGCCTACGAGCAGTACTTC. Translation gives CSAGTGEAYEQYF. The rearrangement uses TRBV29-1 and TRBJ2-7; TRBD1 agrees at 10 bases. CDR1 is SQVTM, CDR2 ANQGSEA, per germline. The CDR3 is 13 amino acids. V shed 7 bases, J shed 2 bases, and the junction held 5 bases outside the gene matches.